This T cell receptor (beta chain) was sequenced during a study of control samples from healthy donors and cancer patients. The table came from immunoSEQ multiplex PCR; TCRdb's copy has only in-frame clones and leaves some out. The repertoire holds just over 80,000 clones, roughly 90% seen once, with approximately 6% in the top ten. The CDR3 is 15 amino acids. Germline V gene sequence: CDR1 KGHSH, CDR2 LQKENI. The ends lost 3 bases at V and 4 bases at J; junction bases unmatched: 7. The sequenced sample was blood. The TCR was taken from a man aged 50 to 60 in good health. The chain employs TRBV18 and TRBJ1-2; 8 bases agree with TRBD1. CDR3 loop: CASSPRGDRSYGYTF. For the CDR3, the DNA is TGTGCCAGCTCACCTCGTGGGGACAGGAGCTATGGCTACACCTTC. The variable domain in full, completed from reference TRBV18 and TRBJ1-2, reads NAGVMQNPRHLVRRRGQEARLRCSPMKGHSHVYWYRQLPEEGLKFMVYLQKENIIDESGMPKERFSAEFPKEGPSILRIQQVVRGDSAAYFCASSPRGDRSYGYTFGSGTRLTVV.